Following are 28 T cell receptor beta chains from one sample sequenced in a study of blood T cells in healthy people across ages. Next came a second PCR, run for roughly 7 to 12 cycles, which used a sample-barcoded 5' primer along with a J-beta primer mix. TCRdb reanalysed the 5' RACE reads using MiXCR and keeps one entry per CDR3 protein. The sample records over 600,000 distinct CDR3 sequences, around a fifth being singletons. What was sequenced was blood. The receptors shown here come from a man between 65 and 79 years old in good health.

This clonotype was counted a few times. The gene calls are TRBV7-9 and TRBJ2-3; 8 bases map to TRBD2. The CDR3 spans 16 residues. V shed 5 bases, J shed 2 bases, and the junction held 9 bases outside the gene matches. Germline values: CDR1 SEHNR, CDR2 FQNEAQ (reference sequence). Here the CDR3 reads CASSKVLAGNTDTQYF. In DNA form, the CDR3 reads TGTGCCAGCAGCAAAGTCTTAGCGGGGAACACAGATACGCAGTATTTT.

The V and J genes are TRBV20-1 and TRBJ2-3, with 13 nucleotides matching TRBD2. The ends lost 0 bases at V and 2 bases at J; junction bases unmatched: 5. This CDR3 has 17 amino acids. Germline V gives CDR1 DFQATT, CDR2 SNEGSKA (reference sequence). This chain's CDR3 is CSARDLGLAGPTDTQYF. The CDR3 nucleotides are TGCAGTGCTAGAGATCTGGGACTAGCGGGGCCCACAGATACGCAGTATTTT.

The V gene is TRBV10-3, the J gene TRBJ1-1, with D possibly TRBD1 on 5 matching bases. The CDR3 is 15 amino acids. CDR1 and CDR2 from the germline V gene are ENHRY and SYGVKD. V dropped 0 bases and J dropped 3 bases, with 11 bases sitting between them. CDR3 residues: CAISESPGQDTEAFF. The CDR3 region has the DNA TGTGCCATCAGTGAGTCGCCGGGGCAGGACACTGAAGCTTTCTTT.

This chain's CDR3 is CASSLALAGGPEQYF. CDR3 DNA: TGTGCCAGCAGCTTGGCACTAGCGGGGGGCCCCGAGCAGTACTTC. This sequence joins TRBV7-9 and TRBJ2-7; 12 bases align to TRBD2. CDR1 is SEHNR and CDR2 is FQNEAQ in the germline V gene (reference sequence). The CDR3 is 15 amino acids. With 3 bases clipped from V and 6 bases from J, the junction kept 6 bases outside the gene matches.

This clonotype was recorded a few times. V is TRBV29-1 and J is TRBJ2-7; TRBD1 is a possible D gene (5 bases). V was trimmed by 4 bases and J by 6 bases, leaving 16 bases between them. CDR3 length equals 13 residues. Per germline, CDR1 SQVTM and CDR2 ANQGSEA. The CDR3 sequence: CSVGQGKGAEQYF. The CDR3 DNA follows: TGCAGCGTTGGCCAGGGAAAAGGAGCCGAGCAGTACTTC.

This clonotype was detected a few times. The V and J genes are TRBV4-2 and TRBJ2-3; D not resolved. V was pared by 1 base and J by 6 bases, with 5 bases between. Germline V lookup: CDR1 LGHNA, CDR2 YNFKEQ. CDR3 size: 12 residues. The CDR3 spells CASSQARDTQYF. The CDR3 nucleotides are TGTGCCAGCAGCCAAGCACGGGATACGCAGTATTTT.

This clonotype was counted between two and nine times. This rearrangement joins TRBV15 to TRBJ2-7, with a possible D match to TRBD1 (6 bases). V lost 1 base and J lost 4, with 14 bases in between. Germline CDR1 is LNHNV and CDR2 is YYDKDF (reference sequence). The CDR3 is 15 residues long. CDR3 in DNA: TGTGCCACCAGCAGAGGCGACAGGAACATGTACGAGCAGTACTTC. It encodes CATSRGDRNMYEQYF.

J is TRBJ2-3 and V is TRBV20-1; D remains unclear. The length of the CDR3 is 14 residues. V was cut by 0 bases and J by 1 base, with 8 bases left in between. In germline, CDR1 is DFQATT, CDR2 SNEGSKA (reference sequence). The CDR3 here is CSARDRSGTDTQYF. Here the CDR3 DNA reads TGCAGTGCTAGAGATCGGTCTGGCACAGATACGCAGTATTTT.

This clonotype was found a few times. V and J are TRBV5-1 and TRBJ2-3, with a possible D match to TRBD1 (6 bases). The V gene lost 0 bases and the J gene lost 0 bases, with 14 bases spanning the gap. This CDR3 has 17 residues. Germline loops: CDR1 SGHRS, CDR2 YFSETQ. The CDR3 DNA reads TGCGCCAGCAGCTTGGGTCTAGGGGGTTCTAGCACAGATACGCAGTATTTT. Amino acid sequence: CASSLGLGGSSTDTQYF.

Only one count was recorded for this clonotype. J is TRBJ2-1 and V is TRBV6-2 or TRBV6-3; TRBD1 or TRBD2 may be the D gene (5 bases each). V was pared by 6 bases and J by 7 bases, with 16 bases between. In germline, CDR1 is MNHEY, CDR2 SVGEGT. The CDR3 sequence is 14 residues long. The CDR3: CASSPGPALNEQFF. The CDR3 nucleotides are TGTGCCAGCAGCCCGGGACCAGCTTTGAATGAGCAGTTCTTC.

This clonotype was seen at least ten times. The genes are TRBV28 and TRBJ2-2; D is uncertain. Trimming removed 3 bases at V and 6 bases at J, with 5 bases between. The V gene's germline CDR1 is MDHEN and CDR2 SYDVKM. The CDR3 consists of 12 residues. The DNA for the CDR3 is TGTGCCAGCAGTTTGAGCGCCGGGGAGCTGTTTTTT. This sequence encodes CASSLSAGELFF.

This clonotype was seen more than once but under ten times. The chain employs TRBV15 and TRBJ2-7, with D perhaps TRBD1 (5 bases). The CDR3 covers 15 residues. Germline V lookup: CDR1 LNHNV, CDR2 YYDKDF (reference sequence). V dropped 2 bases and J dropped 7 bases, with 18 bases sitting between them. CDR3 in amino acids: CATSRNSPGLLEQYF. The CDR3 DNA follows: TGTGCCACCAGCAGAAACTCCCCAGGGTTGTTAGAGCAGTACTTC.

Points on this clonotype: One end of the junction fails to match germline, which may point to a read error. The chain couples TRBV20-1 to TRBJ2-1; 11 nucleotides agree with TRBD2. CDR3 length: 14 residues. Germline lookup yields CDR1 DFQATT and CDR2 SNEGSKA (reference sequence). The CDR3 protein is CSAETSGIYNEQFF. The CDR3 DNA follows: TGCAGTGCTGAGACTAGCGGGATTTACAATGAGCAATTCTTC.

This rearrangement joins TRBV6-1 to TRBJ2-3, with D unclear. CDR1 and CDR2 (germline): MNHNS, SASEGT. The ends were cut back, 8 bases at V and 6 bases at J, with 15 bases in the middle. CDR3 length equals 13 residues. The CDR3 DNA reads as TGTGCCAGCCATCCGAGGCGCCGGGATACGCAGTATTTT. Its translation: CASHPRRRDTQYF.

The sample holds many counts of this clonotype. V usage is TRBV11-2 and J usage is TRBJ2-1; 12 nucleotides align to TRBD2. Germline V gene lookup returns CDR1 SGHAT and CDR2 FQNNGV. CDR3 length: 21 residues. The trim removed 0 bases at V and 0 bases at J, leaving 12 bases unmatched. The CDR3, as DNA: TGTGCCAGCAGCTTAGATCCTTGGGGGCTAGCGGGAGGGCGCTCCTACAATGAGCAGTTCTTC. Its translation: CASSLDPWGLAGGRSYNEQFF.

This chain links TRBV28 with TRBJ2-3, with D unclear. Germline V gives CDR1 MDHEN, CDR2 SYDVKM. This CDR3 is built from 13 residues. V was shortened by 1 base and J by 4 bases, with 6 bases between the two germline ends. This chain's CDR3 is CASSLLVADTQYF. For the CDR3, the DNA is TGTGCCAGCAGTTTATTAGTCGCAGATACGCAGTATTTT.

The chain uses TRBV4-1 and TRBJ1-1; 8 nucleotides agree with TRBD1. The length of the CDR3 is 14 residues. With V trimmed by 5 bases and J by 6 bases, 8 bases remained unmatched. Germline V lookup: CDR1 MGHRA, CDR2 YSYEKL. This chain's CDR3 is CASSGPGQAPEAFF. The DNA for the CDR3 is TGCGCCAGCAGCGGTCCGGGACAGGCCCCTGAAGCTTTCTTT.

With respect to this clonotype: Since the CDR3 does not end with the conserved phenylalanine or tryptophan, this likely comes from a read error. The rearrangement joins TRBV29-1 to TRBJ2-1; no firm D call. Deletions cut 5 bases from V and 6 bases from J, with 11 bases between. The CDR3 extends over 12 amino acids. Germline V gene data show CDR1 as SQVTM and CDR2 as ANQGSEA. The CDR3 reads CSVLFFGNEQFS. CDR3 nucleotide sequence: TGCAGCGTTCTCTTCTTTGGCAATGAGCAGTTCTCC.

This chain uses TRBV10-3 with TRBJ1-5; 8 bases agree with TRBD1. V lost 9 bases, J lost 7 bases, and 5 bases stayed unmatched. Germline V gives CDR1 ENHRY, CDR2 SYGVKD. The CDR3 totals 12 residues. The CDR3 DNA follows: TGTGCCATAGACAGGGGAAACCAGCCCCAGCATTTT. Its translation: CAIDRGNQPQHF.

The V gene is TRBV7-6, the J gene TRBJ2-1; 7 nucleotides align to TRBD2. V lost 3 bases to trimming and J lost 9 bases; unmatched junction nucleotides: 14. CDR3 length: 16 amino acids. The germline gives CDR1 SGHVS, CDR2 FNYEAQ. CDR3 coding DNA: TGTGCCAGCAGCTTGGGCGTCGCGGGAGAAGGCGGTGAGCAGTTCTTC. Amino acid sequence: CASSLGVAGEGGEQFF.

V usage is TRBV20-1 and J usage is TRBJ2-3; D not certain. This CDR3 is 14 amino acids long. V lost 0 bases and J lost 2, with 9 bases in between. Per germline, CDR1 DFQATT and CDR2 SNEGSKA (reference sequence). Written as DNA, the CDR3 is TGCAGTGCTAGAGATTGGGGATCCACAGATACGCAGTATTTT. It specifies CSARDWGSTDTQYF.

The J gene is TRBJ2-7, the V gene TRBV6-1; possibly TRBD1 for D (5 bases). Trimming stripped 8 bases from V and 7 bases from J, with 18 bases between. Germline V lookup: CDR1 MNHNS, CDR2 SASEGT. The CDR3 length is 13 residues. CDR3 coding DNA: TGTGCCAGCCTTAAGACAGACCGAGTAGAGCAGTACTTC. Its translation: CASLKTDRVEQYF.

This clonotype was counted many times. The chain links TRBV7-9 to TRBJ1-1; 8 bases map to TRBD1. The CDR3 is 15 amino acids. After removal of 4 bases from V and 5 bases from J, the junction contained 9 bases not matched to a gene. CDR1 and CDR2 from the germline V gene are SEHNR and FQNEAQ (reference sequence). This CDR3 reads CASSSHGRGQTEAFF. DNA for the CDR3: TGTGCCAGCAGCTCCCATGGCAGGGGGCAGACTGAAGCTTTCTTT.

The CDR3 here is CASAHQDSYNEQFF. The CDR3 bases are TGCGCCAGCGCACACCAGGACTCCTACAATGAGCAGTTCTTC. The chain employs TRBV5-1 and TRBJ2-1; D ambiguous. Germline values: CDR1 SGHRS, CDR2 YFSETQ. V was shortened by 7 bases and J by 0 bases, with 11 bases between the two germline ends. This CDR3 contains 14 residues.

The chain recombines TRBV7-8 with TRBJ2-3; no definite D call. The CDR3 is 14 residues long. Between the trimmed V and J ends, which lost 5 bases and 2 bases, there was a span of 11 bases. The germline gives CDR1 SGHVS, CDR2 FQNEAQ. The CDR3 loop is CASSRFGVTDTQYF. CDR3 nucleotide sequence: TGTGCCAGCAGCCGCTTTGGGGTCACAGATACGCAGTATTTT. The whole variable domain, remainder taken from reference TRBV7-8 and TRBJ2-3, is GAGVSQSPRYKVAKRGQDVALRCDPISGHVSLFWYQQALGQGPEFLTYFQNEAQLDKSGLPSDRFFAERPEGSVSTLKIQRTQQEDSAVYLCASSRFGVTDTQYFGPGTRLTVL.

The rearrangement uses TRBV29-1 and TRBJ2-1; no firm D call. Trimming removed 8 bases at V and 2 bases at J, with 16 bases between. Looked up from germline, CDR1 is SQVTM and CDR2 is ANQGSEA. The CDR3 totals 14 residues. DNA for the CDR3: TGCAGCTGGGGAAGTCCGAGCACCTACAATGAGCAGTTCTTC. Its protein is CSWGSPSTYNEQFF.

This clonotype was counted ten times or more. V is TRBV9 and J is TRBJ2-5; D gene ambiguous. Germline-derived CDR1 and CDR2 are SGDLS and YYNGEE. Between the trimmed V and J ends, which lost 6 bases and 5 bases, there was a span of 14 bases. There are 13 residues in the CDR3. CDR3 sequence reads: CASIGLGRETQYF. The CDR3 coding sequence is TGTGCCAGCATCGGTTTGGGCCGGGAGACCCAGTACTTC.

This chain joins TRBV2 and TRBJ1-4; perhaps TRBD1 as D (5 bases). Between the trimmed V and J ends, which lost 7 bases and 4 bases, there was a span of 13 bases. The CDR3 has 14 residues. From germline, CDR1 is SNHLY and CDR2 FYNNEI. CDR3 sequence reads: CASKSTVHNEKLFF. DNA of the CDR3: TGTGCCAGCAAATCGACAGTCCATAATGAAAAACTGTTTTTT.